This T cell receptor beta chain derives from a study of T cell changes during pregnancy in multiple sclerosis. V lost 5 bases, J lost 0 bases, and 6 bases stayed unmatched. The CDR3 has 15 amino acids. Germline V lookup: CDR1 LNHDA, CDR2 SQIVND (reference sequence). Generated by immunoSEQ multiplex PCR, the TCRdb table keeps only in-frame clones and is missing some. This repertoire shows 60,000 or so clones, around 90% found once; its top ten account for roughly 0.9%. The sample was peripheral blood, taken in the first trimester of pregnancy. This chain connects TRBV19 to TRBJ2-7, with 8 positions matching TRBD1. This sequence originates from a female donor in good health, enrolled as a control in a pregnancy study. The DNA of the CDR3 is TGTGCCAGTAGTCGACAGGGGATAACCTCCTACGAGCAGTACTTC. Translation gives CASSRQGITSYEQYF.